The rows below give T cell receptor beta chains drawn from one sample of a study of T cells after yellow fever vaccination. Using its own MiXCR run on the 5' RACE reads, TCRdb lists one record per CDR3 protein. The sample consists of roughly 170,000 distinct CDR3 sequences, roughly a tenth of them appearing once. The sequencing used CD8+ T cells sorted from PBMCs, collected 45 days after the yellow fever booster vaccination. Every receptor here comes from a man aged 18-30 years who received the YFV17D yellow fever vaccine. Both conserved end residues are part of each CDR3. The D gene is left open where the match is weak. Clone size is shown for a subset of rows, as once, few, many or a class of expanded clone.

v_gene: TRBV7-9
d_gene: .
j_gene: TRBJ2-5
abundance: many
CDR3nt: TGTGCCAGCAGACATCGTGGGGAGACCCAGTACTTC
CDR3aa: CASRHRGETQYF

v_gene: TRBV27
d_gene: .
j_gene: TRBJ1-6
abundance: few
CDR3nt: TGTGCCAGCAGTTTTGGGGGGTATAATTCACCCCTCCACTTT
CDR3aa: CASSFGGYNSPLHF

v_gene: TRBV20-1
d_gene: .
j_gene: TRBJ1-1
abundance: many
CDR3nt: TGCAGTGCTAGAGGAGGGGCCGGACGAGGGCTCTTGGACACTGAAGCTTTCTTT
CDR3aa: CSARGGAGRGLLDTEAFF

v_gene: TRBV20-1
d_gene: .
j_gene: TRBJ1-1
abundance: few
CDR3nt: TGCAGTGCTAGAGGCCCCGCCGGTCCTGAAGCTTTCTTT
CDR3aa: CSARGPAGPEAFF

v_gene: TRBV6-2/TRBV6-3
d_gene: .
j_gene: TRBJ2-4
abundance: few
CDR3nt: TGTGCCAGCAGCCGAGGGCTAGCCAAAAACATTCAGTACTTC
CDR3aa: CASSRGLAKNIQYF

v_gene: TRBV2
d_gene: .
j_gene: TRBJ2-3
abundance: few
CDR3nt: TGTGCCAGCAGGGAGTCTAGTGAAGATACGCAGTATTTT
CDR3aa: CASRESSEDTQYF

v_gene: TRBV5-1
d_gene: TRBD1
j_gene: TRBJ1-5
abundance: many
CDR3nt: TGCGCCAGCAGCTCGACAGGGGATCAGCCCCAGCATTTT
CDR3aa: CASSSTGDQPQHF

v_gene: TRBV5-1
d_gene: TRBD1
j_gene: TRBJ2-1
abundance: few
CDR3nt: TGCGCCAGCAGCGCCGGACAGGGAGAAGCCTCTTGGGAGCAGTTCTTC
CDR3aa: CASSAGQGEASWEQFF

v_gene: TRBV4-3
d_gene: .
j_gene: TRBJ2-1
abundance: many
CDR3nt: TGCGCCAGCAGCCAAGATTTCGGCAATGAGCAGTTCTTC
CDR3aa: CASSQDFGNEQFF

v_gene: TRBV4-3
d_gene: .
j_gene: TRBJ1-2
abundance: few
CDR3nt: TGCGCCAGCAGCCAAGATTCCGACGAAGCGGGCTACACCTTC
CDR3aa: CASSQDSDEAGYTF

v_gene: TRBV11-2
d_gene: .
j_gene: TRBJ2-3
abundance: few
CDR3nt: TGTGCCAGCAGCTTAGAGGAGACAACCGGAGGTACAGATACGCAGTATTTT
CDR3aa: CASSLEETTGGTDTQYF

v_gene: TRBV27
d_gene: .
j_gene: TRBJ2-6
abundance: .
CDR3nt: TGTGCCAGCAGGGCACTCGGGGCCAACGTCCTGACTTTC
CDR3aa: CASRALGANVLTF

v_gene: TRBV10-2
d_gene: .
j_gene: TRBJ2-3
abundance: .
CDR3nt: TGCGCCAGCAGTGAGGCCCACACAGATACGCAGTATTTT
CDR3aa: CASSEAHTDTQYF

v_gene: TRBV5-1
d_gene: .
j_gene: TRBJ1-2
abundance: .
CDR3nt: TGCGCCAGCAGCGTAAGACAGTTTAACTATGGCTACACCTTC
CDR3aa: CASSVRQFNYGYTF

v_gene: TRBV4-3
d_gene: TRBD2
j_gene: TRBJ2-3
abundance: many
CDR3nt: TGCGCCAGCAGCCAAGATAAACTAGCGGGGGGGGTCACAGATACGCAGTATTTT
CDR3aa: CASSQDKLAGGVTDTQYF

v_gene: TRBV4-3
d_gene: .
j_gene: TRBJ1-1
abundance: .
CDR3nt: TGCGCCAGCAGCCAAGGTCACCGGTTTACTGAAGCTTTCTTT
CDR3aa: CASSQGHRFTEAFF

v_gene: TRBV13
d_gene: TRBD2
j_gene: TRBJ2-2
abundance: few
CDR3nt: TGTGCCAGCAGCGGGAGGGTTTTCACAGGAACGAACACCGGGGAGCTGTTTTTT
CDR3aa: CASSGRVFTGTNTGELFF

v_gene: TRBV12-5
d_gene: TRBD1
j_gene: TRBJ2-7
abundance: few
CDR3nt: TGTGCTAGTGGTTCCGGGACAGTTTTTTCCTACGAGCAGTACTTC
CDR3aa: CASGSGTVFSYEQYF

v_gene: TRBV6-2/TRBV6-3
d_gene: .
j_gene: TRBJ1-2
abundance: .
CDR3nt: TGTGCCAGCAGCCAAGGCACTTATGGCTACACCTTC
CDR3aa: CASSQGTYGYTF

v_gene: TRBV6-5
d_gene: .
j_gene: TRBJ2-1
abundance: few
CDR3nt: TGTGCCAGCAGTTACTACGGCAATGAGCAGTTCTTC
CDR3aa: CASSYYGNEQFF

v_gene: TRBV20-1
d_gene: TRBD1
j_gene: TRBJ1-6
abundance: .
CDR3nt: TGCAGTGCTAGGACAGGGTTTGAAGACCACTTT
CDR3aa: CSARTGFEDHF

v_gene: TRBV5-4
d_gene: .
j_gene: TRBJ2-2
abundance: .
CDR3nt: TGTGCCAGCAGCTTGGAGGGCTCCGGGGAGCTGTTTTTT
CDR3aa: CASSLEGSGELFF

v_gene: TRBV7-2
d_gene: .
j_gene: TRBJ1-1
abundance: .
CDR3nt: TGTGCCAGCAGCTTAACGTACGGGGAGGACACTGAAGCTTTCTTT
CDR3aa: CASSLTYGEDTEAFF

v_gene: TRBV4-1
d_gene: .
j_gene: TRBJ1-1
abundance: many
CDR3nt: TGCGCCAGCAGCCACTTTCAGGCCTCTGATGGAGCTTTCTTT
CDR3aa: CASSHFQASDGAFF

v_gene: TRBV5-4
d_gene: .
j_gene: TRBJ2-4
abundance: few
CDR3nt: TGTGCCAGCAGCTCTACGGAGGGGAACATTCAGTACTTC
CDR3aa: CASSSTEGNIQYF

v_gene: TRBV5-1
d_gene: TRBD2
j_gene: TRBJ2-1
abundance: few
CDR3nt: TGCGCCAGCAGCTTGGATGCGGGGGGGCGAAATGAGCAGTTCTTC
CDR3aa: CASSLDAGGRNEQFF

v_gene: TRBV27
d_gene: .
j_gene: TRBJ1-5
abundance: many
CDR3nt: TGTGCCAGCAGTTCGGACAGAGACAATCAGCCCCAGCATTTT
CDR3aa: CASSSDRDNQPQHF

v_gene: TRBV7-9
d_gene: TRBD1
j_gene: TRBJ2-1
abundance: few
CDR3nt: TGTGCCAGCAGCTACCAACCGGGACAGGGGGATAGCGGGGGTCTATATGAGCAGTTCTTC
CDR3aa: CASSYQPGQGDSGGLYEQFF

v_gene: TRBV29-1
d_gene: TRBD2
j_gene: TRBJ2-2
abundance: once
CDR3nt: TGCAGCGTCGGCACTAGCGGTACGGGTGGGGAGCTGTTTTTT
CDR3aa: CSVGTSGTGGELFF